The 12 T cell receptor beta chains given below trace back to one sample, sequenced in a study of blood T cell repertoires in COVID-19 (dated by TCRdb to between 2020 and 2021). The library was obtained by the immunoSEQ multiplex PCR assay. In its TCRdb copy, this immuneACCESS table keeps in-frame sequences only and misses some clones. Where compared with another copy, unresolved V genes explain less than half of these, and the others have no known cause. The sample table records some 390,000 clones; approximately 86% of these occur just once. The top ten clones comprise roughly 3.1% of the sample. What was sequenced was peripheral blood. These receptors were taken from a human donor in a cohort sampled during active COVID-19.

J is TRBJ2-2 and V is TRBV10-3; TRBD2 matches at 12 bases. V trimming: 4 bases; J trimming: 7 bases; junction bases outside the gene matches: 4. This CDR3 contains 15 residues. The V gene's germline CDR1 is ENHRY and CDR2 SYGVKD. The CDR3 nucleotides read TGTGCCATCAGTGGGACTAGCGGGAACGTCGGGGAGCTGTTTTTT. Residues: CAISGTSGNVGELFF.

The J gene is TRBJ2-5, the V gene TRBV9, with 7 bases matching TRBD1. V was clipped by 4 bases and J by 5 bases; unmatched bases: 5. Germline V gives CDR1 SGDLS, CDR2 YYNGEE. The CDR3 consists of 13 residues. The CDR3 nucleotides read TGTGCCAGCAGCTCAGACAGGGAGGAGACCCAGTACTTC. Residues: CASSSDREETQYF.

V and J are TRBV9 and TRBJ2-3; TRBD2 aligns across 10 bases. Per germline, CDR1 SGDLS and CDR2 YYNGEE. The CDR3 extends over 18 amino acids. With V trimmed by 3 bases and J by 2 bases, 12 bases remained unmatched. The CDR3 spells CASSARLAGLRDTDTQYF. CDR3 bases: TGTGCCAGCAGCGCCAGACTAGCGGGCCTCCGGGACACAGATACGCAGTATTTT.

The rearrangement links TRBV28 to TRBJ2-7; TRBD2 aligns across 9 bases. V lost 3 bases to trimming and J lost 5 bases; unmatched junction nucleotides: 2. Germline CDR1 MDHEN, CDR2 SYDVKM. This CDR3 region has 13 residues. Written as DNA, the CDR3 is TGTGCCAGCAGTTTGGCGGGAGGGAACGAGCAGTACTTC. It encodes CASSLAGGNEQYF.

The V gene is TRBV2, the J gene TRBJ2-3; D might be TRBD2 (6 bases). V was pared by 4 bases and J by 2 bases, with 13 bases between. The CDR3 length is 15 residues. The germline V gene encodes CDR1 SNHLY and CDR2 FYNNEI. The CDR3 spells CASSVPSDVTDTQYF. CDR3 DNA: TGTGCCAGCAGTGTGCCTAGCGACGTCACAGATACGCAGTATTTT.

This clone was observed once. The rearrangement uses TRBV10-2 and TRBJ1-1, with D maybe TRBD1 (5 bases). Looked up from germline, CDR1 is WSHSY and CDR2 is SAAADI. This CDR3 contains 17 residues. V was pared by 4 bases and J by 1 base, with 19 bases between. CDR3 residues: CASSGGGDGRENTEAFF. The DNA of the CDR3 is TGCGCCAGCAGTGGGGGCGGGGACGGACGAGAGAACACTGAAGCTTTCTTT.

J is TRBJ2-5 and V is TRBV2, with 15 positions matching TRBD2. Germline V CDR1 and CDR2: SNHLY, FYNNEI. This CDR3 is 14 amino acids long. V dropped 11 bases and J dropped 7; count of bases not matched to a gene: 8. The CDR3 protein is CAGTWGLAGGTQYF. CDR3 DNA: TGTGCCGGCACCTGGGGACTAGCGGGAGGGACCCAGTACTTC.

This sequence joins TRBV2 and TRBJ1-5; D possibly corresponds to TRBD1 (5 bases). This CDR3 has 20 amino acids. V lost 4 bases, J lost 0 bases, and 25 bases lay in between. Germline V gene sequence: CDR1 SNHLY, CDR2 FYNNEI. CDR3 coding DNA: TGTGCCAGCAGTGTGTCTATGGGGGGTCCGTTGGATCATAGCAATCAGCCCCAGCATTTT. This translates into CASSVSMGGPLDHSNQPQHF.

The chain combines TRBV7-2 with TRBJ2-3; no clear D gene. The CDR3 is 14 amino acids. Trimming cost V 6 bases and J 1 base, with 11 bases left between them. Germline assignment: CDR1 SGHTA and CDR2 FQGNSA. The chain's CDR3 is CASRVATGTDTQYF. The CDR3 DNA reads TGTGCCAGCAGGGTTGCTACTGGCACAGATACGCAGTATTTT.

The chain joins TRBV2 to TRBJ1-5; maybe TRBD1 (5 bases). Trimming took 6 bases from V and 0 from J, leaving 18 bases between them. Per the germline V gene, CDR1 is SNHLY and CDR2 is FYNNEI. The CDR3 is 17 amino acids. CDR3 sequence: CASSARRGTYSNQPQHF. CDR3 nucleotides: TGTGCCAGCAGCGCTAGGAGAGGGACTTATAGCAATCAGCCCCAGCATTTT.

This sequence joins TRBV28 and TRBJ2-7; 7 positions agree with TRBD1. CDR1 MDHEN and CDR2 SYDVKM come from the germline V gene. CDR3 size: 12 residues. The V gene end was trimmed by 7 bases and the J gene end by 2 bases; junction bases not matched to a gene: 2. In nucleotides, the CDR3 is TGTGCCAGCATCGGACAGGCCTACGAGCAGTACTTC. This codes for CASIGQAYEQYF.

The rearrangement joins TRBV29-1 to TRBJ1-1; 8 bases map to TRBD1. The V segment lost 6 bases and the J segment 5 bases; nucleotides outside the gene matches: 5. This CDR3 is built from 12 residues. Germline V lookup: CDR1 SQVTM, CDR2 ANQGSEA. This CDR3 reads CSVAGGRTEAFF. The CDR3 nucleotides read TGCAGCGTAGCAGGGGGCAGGACTGAAGCTTTCTTT.